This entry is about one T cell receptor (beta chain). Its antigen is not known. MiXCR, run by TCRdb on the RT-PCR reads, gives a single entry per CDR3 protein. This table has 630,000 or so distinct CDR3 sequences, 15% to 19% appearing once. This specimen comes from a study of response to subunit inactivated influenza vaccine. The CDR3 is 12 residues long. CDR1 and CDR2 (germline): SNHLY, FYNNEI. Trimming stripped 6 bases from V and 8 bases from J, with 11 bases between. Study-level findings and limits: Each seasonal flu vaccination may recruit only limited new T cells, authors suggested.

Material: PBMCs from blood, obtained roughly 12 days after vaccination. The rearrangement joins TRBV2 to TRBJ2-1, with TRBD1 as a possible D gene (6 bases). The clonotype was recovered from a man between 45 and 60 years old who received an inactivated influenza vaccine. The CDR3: CASRNRVDEQFF. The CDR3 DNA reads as TGTGCCAGCAGGAACAGGGTCGATGAGCAGTTCTTC. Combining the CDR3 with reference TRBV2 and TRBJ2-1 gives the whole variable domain EPEVTQTPSHQVTQMGQEVILRCVPISNHLYFYWYRQILGQKVEFLVSFYNNEISEKSEIFDDQFSVERPDGSNFTLKIRSTKLEDSAMYFCASRNRVDEQFFGPGTRLTVL.